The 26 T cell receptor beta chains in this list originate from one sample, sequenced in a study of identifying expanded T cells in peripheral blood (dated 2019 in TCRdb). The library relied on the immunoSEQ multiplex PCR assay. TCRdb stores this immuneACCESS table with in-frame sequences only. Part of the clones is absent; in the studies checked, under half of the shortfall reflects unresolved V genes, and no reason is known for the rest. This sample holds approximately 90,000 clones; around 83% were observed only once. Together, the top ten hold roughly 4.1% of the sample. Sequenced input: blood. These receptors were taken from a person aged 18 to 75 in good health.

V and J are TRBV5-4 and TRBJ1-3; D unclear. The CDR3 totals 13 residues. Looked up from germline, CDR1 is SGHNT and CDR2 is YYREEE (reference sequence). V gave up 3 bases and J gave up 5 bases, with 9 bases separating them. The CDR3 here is CASSSPSRNTIYF. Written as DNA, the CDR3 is TGTGCCAGCAGCTCGCCTTCGAGAAACACCATATATTTT.

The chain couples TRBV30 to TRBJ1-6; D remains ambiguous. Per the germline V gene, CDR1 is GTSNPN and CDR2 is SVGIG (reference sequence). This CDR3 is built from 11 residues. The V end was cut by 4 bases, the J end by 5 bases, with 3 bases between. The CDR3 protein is CAWTHNSPLHF. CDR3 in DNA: TGTGCCTGGACCCATAATTCACCCCTCCACTTT.

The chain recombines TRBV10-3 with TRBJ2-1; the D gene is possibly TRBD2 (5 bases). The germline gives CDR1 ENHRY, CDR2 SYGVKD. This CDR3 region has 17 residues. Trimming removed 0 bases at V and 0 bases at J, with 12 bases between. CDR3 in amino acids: CAISESRLASSYNEQFF. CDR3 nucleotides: TGTGCCATCAGTGAGTCTAGGCTAGCAAGCTCCTACAATGAGCAGTTCTTC.

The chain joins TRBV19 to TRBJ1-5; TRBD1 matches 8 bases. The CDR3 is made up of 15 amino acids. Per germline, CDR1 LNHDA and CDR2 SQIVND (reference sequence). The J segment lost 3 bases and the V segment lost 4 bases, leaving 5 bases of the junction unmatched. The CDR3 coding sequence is TGTGCCAGTAGTACAGACAGGGGCCACAATCAGCCCCAGCATTTT. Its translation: CASSTDRGHNQPQHF.

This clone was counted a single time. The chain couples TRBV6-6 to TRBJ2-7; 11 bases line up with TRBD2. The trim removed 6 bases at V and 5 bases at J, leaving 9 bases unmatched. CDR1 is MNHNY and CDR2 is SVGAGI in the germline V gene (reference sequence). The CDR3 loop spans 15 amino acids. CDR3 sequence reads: CASRETSGGPDEQYF. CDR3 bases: TGTGCCAGCAGGGAAACTAGCGGGGGCCCCGACGAGCAGTACTTC.

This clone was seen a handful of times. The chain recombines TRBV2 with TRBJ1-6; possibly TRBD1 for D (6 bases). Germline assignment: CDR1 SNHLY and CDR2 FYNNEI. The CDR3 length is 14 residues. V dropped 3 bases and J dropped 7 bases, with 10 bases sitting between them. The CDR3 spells CASSDRGVNSPLHF. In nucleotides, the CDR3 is TGTGCCAGCAGTGACAGGGGAGTGAATTCACCCCTCCACTTT.

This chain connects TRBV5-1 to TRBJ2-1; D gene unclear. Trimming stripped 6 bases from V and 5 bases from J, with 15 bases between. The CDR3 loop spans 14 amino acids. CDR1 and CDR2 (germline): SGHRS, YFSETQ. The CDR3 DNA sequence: TGCGCCAGCAAAGGTCTGTCTAGGAACAATGAGCAGTTCTTC. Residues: CASKGLSRNNEQFF.

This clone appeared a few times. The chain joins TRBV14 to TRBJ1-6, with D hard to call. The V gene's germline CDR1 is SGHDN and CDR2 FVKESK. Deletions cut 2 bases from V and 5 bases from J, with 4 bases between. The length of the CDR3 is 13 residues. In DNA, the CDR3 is TGTGCCAGCAGCCAAAGTCATAATTCACCCCTCCACTTT. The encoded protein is CASSQSHNSPLHF.

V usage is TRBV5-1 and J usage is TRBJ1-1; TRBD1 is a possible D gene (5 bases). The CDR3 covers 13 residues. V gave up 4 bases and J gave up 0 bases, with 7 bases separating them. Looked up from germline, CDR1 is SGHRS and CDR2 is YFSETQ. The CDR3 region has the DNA TGCGCCAGCAGCGCACAGGTGAACACTGAAGCTTTCTTT. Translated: CASSAQVNTEAFF.

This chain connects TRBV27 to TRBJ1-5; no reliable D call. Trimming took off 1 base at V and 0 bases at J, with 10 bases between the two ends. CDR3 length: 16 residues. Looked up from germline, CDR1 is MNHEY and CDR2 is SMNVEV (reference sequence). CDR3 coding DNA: TGTGCCAGCAGTTTATTTCCGCAGAATAGCAATCAGCCCCAGCATTTT. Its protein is CASSLFPQNSNQPQHF.

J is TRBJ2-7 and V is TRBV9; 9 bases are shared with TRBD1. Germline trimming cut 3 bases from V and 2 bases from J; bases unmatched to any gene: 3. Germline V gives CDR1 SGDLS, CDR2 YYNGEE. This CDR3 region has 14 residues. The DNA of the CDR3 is TGTGCCAGCAGCGCTGGGGACAGGGCCTACGAGCAGTACTTC. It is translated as CASSAGDRAYEQYF.

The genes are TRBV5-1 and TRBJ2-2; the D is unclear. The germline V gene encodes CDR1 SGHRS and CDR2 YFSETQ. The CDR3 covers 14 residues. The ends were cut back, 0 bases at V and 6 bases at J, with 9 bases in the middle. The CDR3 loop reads CASSLGHIPGELFF. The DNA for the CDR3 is TGCGCCAGCAGCTTGGGACATATTCCCGGGGAGCTGTTTTTT.

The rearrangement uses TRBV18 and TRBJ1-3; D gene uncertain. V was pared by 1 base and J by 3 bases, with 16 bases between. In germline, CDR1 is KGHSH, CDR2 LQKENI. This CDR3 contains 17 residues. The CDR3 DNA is TGTGCCAGCTCACCACGATGGAATTCCAACGATGGAAACACCATATATTTT. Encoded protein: CASSPRWNSNDGNTIYF.

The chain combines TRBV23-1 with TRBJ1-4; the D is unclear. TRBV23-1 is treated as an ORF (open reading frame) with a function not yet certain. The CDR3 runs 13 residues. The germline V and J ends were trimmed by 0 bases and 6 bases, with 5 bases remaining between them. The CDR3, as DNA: TGCGCCAGCAGTCAATCGGCCCATGAAAAACTGTTTTTT. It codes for CASSQSAHEKLFF.

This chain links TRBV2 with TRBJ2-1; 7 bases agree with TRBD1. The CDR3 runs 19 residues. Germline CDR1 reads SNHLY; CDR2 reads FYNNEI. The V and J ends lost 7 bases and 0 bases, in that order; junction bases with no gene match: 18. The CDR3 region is CASTIRGGEIRSSYNEQFF. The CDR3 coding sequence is TGTGCCAGCACCATCCGAGGGGGCGAGATTAGGAGCTCCTACAATGAGCAGTTCTTC.

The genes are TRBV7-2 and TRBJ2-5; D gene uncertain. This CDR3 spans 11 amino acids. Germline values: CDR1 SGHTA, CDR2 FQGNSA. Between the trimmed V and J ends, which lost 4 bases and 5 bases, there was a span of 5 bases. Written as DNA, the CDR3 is TGTGCCAGCAGCTCTATGGAGACCCAGTACTTC. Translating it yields CASSSMETQYF.

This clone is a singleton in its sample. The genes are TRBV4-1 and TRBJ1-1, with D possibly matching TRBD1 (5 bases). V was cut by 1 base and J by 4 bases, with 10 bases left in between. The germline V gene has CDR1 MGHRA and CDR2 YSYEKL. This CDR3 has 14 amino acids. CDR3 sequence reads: CASSQVSRATEAFF. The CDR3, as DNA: TGCGCCAGCAGCCAAGTAAGCAGGGCCACTGAAGCTTTCTTT.

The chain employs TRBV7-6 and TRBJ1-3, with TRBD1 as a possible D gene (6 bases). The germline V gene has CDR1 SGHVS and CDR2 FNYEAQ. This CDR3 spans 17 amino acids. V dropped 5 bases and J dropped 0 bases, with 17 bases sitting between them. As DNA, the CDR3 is TGTGCCAGCAGCCCCCGGGACACACCTTCCTCTGGAAACACCATATATTTT. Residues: CASSPRDTPSSGNTIYF.

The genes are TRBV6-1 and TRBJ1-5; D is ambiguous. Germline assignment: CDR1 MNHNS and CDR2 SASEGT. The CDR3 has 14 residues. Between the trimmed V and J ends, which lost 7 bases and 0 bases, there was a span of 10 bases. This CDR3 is CASMTSYSNQPQHF. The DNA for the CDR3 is TGTGCCAGCATGACATCCTATAGCAATCAGCCCCAGCATTTT.

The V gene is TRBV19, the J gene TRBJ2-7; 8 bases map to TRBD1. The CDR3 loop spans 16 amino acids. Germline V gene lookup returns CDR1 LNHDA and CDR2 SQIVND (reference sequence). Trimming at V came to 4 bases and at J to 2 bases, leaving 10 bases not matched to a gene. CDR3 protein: CASSTRDRTYPYEQYF. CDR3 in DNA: TGTGCCAGTAGTACCCGGGACAGGACTTATCCCTACGAGCAGTACTTC.

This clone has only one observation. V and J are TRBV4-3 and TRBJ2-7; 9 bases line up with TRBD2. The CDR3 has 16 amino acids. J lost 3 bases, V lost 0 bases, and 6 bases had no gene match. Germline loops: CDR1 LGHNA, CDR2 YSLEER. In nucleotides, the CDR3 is TGCGCCAGCAGCCAAGATCGAGCGGGGGGCCACTACGAGCAGTACTTC. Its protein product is CASSQDRAGGHYEQYF.

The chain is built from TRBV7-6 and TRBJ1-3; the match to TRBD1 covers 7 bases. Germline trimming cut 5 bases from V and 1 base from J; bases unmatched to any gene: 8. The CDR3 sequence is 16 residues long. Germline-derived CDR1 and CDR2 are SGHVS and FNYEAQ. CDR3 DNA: TGTGCCAGCAGCCCGCGACCGACAGGGTCTGGAAACACCATATATTTT. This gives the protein CASSPRPTGSGNTIYF.

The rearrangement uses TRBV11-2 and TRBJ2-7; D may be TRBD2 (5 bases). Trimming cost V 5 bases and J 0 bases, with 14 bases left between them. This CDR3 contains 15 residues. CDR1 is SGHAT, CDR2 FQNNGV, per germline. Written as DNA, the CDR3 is TGTGCCAGCAGCCCTCGACCTGGGAGCTCCTACGAGCAGTACTTC. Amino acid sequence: CASSPRPGSSYEQYF. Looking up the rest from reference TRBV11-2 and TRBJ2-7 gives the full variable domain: EAGVAQSPRYKIIEKRQSVAFWCNPISGHATLYWYQQILGQGPKLLIQFQNNGVVDDSQLPKDRFSAERLKGVDSTLKIQPAKLEDSAVYLCASSPRPGSSYEQYFGPGTRLTVT.

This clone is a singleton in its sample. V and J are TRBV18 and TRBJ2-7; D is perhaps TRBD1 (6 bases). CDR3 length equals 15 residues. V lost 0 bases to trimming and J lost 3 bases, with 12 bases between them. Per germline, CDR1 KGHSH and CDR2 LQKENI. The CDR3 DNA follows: TGTGCCAGCTCACCACCGACAACAGGGAGCTACGAGCAGTACTTC. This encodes CASSPPTTGSYEQYF.

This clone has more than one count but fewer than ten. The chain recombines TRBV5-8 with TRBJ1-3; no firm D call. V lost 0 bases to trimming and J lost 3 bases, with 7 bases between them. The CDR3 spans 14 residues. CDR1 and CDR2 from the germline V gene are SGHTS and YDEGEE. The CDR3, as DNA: TGTGCCAGCAGCTTGGAAACAGATGGAAACACCATATATTTT. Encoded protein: CASSLETDGNTIYF.

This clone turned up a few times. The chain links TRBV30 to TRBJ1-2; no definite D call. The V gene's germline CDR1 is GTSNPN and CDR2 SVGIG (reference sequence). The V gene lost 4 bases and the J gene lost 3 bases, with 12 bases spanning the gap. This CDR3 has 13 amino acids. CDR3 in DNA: TGTGCCTGGAATGGGGATATGGACTATGGCTACACCTTC. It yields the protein CAWNGDMDYGYTF.